These T cell receptor beta chains were read from a single sample in a study of T cells after yellow fever vaccination. TCRdb passed the 5' RACE reads through MiXCR, listing each CDR3 protein once. The sample yields 150,000 to 200,000 distinct CDR3 sequences, 6.2% seen once. Sample: CD4+ T cells sorted from PBMCs, taken on the day of the first yellow fever vaccination. These receptors all come from a man aged 18 to 35 who received the YFV17D yellow fever vaccine. Both conserved end residues are part of each CDR3. The D gene is left open where the match is weak. Only some rows state a clone size, as once, few, many or a class for expanded clones.

CDR3aa: CSVDVESGGYTF
CDR3nt: TGCAGCGTTGATGTGGAGTCGGGAGGCTACACCTTC
abundance: many
j_gene: TRBJ1-2
d_gene: -
v_gene: TRBV29-1

CDR3aa: CASSDTLAGWETQYF
CDR3nt: TGTGCCAGCAGTGATACGCTAGCGGGGTGGGAGACCCAGTACTTC
abundance: many
j_gene: TRBJ2-5
d_gene: TRBD2
v_gene: TRBV2

CDR3aa: CSARDLSGGTDTQYF
CDR3nt: TGCAGTGCTAGAGATCTCAGCGGGGGCACAGATACGCAGTATTTT
abundance: many
j_gene: TRBJ2-3
d_gene: TRBD2
v_gene: TRBV20-1

CDR3aa: CATSEPGLHEQFF
CDR3nt: TGTGCCACCAGTGAACCGGGACTCCATGAGCAGTTCTTC
abundance: few
j_gene: TRBJ2-1
d_gene: -
v_gene: TRBV24-1

CDR3aa: CASSRHGRNTEAFF
CDR3nt: TGTGCCAGCAGCCGCCATGGCAGGAACACTGAAGCTTTCTTT
abundance: few
j_gene: TRBJ1-1
d_gene: -
v_gene: TRBV7-9

CDR3aa: CASGRDGGNTIYF
CDR3nt: TGTGCCAGCGGCCGGGACGGCGGAAACACCATATATTTT
abundance: many
j_gene: TRBJ1-3
d_gene: -
v_gene: TRBV6-1

CDR3aa: CASSYWGGAYEQYF
CDR3nt: TGTGCCAGCAGTTATTGGGGGGGAGCCTACGAGCAGTACTTC
abundance: few
j_gene: TRBJ2-7
d_gene: TRBD2
v_gene: TRBV6-5

CDR3aa: CASSLGILRETQYF
CDR3nt: TGTGCCAGCAGTTTAGGAATCCTCAGAGAGACCCAGTACTTC
abundance: many
j_gene: TRBJ2-5
d_gene: -
v_gene: TRBV12-3/TRBV12-4

CDR3aa: CAISPRVLRTDTQYF
CDR3nt: TGTGCCATCAGTCCCAGGGTCCTCCGCACAGATACGCAGTATTTT
abundance: -
j_gene: TRBJ2-3
d_gene: -
v_gene: TRBV5-6

CDR3aa: CASSLSDGTDTQYF
CDR3nt: TGTGCCAGCAGCCTCTCGGACGGCACAGATACGCAGTATTTT
abundance: many
j_gene: TRBJ2-3
d_gene: -
v_gene: TRBV7-9

CDR3aa: CSANPLGRGGTDTQYF
CDR3nt: TGCAGTGCTAACCCCCTGGGAAGGGGGGGGACAGATACGCAGTATTTT
abundance: few
j_gene: TRBJ2-3
d_gene: -
v_gene: TRBV20-1

CDR3aa: CSARAGTPNQPQHF
CDR3nt: TGCAGTGCTAGGGCCGGGACTCCCAATCAGCCCCAGCATTTT
abundance: many
j_gene: TRBJ1-5
d_gene: -
v_gene: TRBV20-1

CDR3aa: CASRARDGRGTGELFF
CDR3nt: TGCGCCAGCAGAGCCCGGGACGGGCGGGGCACCGGGGAGCTGTTTTTT
abundance: -
j_gene: TRBJ2-2
d_gene: -
v_gene: TRBV4-1

CDR3aa: CASRGHQNTGELFF
CDR3nt: TGTGCCAGCAGGGGACACCAGAACACCGGGGAGCTGTTTTTT
abundance: -
j_gene: TRBJ2-2
d_gene: -
v_gene: TRBV2

CDR3aa: CATSDSSGGPNEQFF
CDR3nt: TGTGCCACCAGTGATTCTAGCGGGGGACCTAATGAGCAGTTCTTC
abundance: -
j_gene: TRBJ2-1
d_gene: TRBD2
v_gene: TRBV24-1

CDR3aa: CASSEQGASDTDTQYF
CDR3nt: TGTGCCAGCAGTGAACAGGGGGCATCGGACACAGATACGCAGTATTTT
abundance: few
j_gene: TRBJ2-3
d_gene: TRBD1
v_gene: TRBV2

CDR3aa: CASSGGTGGEQFF
CDR3nt: TGTGCCAGCAGCGGGGGGACAGGGGGGGAGCAGTTCTTC
abundance: many
j_gene: TRBJ2-1
d_gene: TRBD1
v_gene: TRBV7-2

CDR3aa: CSAGSPLAGGQETQYF
CDR3nt: TGCAGTGCCGGATCCCCCCTAGCGGGGGGACAAGAGACCCAGTACTTC
abundance: -
j_gene: TRBJ2-5
d_gene: TRBD2
v_gene: TRBV20-1

CDR3aa: CASSLAPHANTGELFF
CDR3nt: TGCGCCAGCAGCTTGGCCCCTCACGCGAACACCGGGGAGCTGTTTTTT
abundance: many
j_gene: TRBJ2-2
d_gene: -
v_gene: TRBV5-1

CDR3aa: CASSEDRGPYGYTF
CDR3nt: TGCGCCAGCAGCGAGGACAGGGGGCCTTATGGCTACACCTTC
abundance: many
j_gene: TRBJ1-2
d_gene: TRBD1
v_gene: TRBV5-1

CDR3aa: CASSMGTGRQETQYF
CDR3nt: TGTGCCAGTAGTATGGGGACAGGGCGCCAAGAGACCCAGTACTTC
abundance: -
j_gene: TRBJ2-5
d_gene: TRBD1
v_gene: TRBV19

CDR3aa: CASSLDGRDNSPLHF
CDR3nt: TGTGCCAGCAGCTTGGACGGCAGGGATAATTCACCCCTCCACTTT
abundance: few
j_gene: TRBJ1-6
d_gene: -
v_gene: TRBV5-4

CDR3aa: CASSSDFSSYNEQFF
CDR3nt: TGTGCCAGCAGCTCGGACTTTAGCTCCTACAATGAGCAGTTCTTC
abundance: few
j_gene: TRBJ2-1
d_gene: -
v_gene: TRBV5-4

CDR3aa: CASSQDESPGYSYEQYF
CDR3nt: TGTGCCAGCAGCCAAGATGAGTCGCCAGGGTATTCCTACGAGCAGTACTTC
abundance: many
j_gene: TRBJ2-7
d_gene: -
v_gene: TRBV14

CDR3aa: CSARVRDTEAFF
CDR3nt: TGCAGTGCTAGGGTTCGCGACACTGAAGCTTTCTTT
abundance: many
j_gene: TRBJ1-1
d_gene: -
v_gene: TRBV20-1

CDR3aa: CASSYVKGVGETQYF
CDR3nt: TGTGCCAGCAGTTACGTGAAGGGGGTAGGGGAGACCCAGTACTTC
abundance: -
j_gene: TRBJ2-5
d_gene: -
v_gene: TRBV6-5

CDR3aa: CASSPPDRDLGGYTF
CDR3nt: TGTGCCAGCTCACCACCAGACAGGGACCTTGGTGGCTACACCTTC
abundance: few
j_gene: TRBJ1-2
d_gene: TRBD1
v_gene: TRBV18

CDR3aa: CAWSANRGGYGYTF
CDR3nt: TGTGCCTGGAGTGCCAACAGGGGAGGCTATGGCTACACCTTC
abundance: -
j_gene: TRBJ1-2
d_gene: TRBD1
v_gene: TRBV30

CDR3aa: CSARVPENTGELFF
CDR3nt: TGCAGTGCTAGGGTCCCGGAGAACACCGGGGAGCTGTTTTTT
abundance: -
j_gene: TRBJ2-2
d_gene: -
v_gene: TRBV20-1

CDR3aa: CATTEYSNQPQHF
CDR3nt: TGTGCCACTACAGAGTATAGCAATCAGCCCCAGCATTTT
abundance: -
j_gene: TRBJ1-5
d_gene: -
v_gene: TRBV6-2/TRBV6-3

CDR3aa: CASRFTGLAAGELFF
CDR3nt: TGTGCCAGCAGGTTTACAGGACTAGCTGCCGGGGAGCTGTTTTTT
abundance: many
j_gene: TRBJ2-2
d_gene: TRBD2
v_gene: TRBV7-9

CDR3aa: CASSDPGTGNEHEQYF
CDR3nt: TGTGCCAGCAGTGACCCAGGGACAGGGAATGAACACGAGCAGTACTTC
abundance: few
j_gene: TRBJ2-7
d_gene: TRBD1
v_gene: TRBV25-1

CDR3aa: CASSREFYGYTF
CDR3nt: TGTGCCAGCAGCCGGGAGTTCTATGGCTACACCTTC
abundance: few
j_gene: TRBJ1-2
d_gene: -
v_gene: TRBV7-2

CDR3aa: CASRRAVMNTEAFF
CDR3nt: TGTGCCAGTAGAAGGGCAGTCATGAACACTGAAGCTTTCTTT
abundance: few
j_gene: TRBJ1-1
d_gene: -
v_gene: TRBV19

CDR3aa: CASSEDTVGEAFF
CDR3nt: TGTGCCAGCAGTGAGGACACGGTAGGAGAAGCTTTCTTT
abundance: few
j_gene: TRBJ1-1
d_gene: -
v_gene: TRBV6-4

CDR3aa: CAIDAGGNQPQHF
CDR3nt: TGTGCCATCGATGCGGGGGGCAATCAGCCCCAGCATTTT
abundance: few
j_gene: TRBJ1-5
d_gene: -
v_gene: TRBV30

CDR3aa: CASSLTAAGELFF
CDR3nt: TGTGCCAGCAGCTTAACAGCGGCCGGGGAGCTGTTTTTT
abundance: many
j_gene: TRBJ2-2
d_gene: -
v_gene: TRBV7-2

CDR3aa: CASSLGPSGQETQYF
CDR3nt: TGTGCCAGCAGCCTAGGTCCTAGCGGCCAAGAGACCCAGTACTTC
abundance: few
j_gene: TRBJ2-5
d_gene: TRBD2
v_gene: TRBV7-2

CDR3aa: CASSLVRSSGEHTQYF
CDR3nt: TGTGCCAGCAGCTTAGTCAGGTCCTCGGGGGAGCATACGCAGTATTTT
abundance: few
j_gene: TRBJ2-3
d_gene: -
v_gene: TRBV11-2

CDR3aa: CASSRDRETQYF
CDR3nt: TGCGCCAGCAGCCGAGATAGGGAGACCCAGTACTTC
abundance: many
j_gene: TRBJ2-5
d_gene: -
v_gene: TRBV4-1

CDR3aa: CASSQRPSSGELFF
CDR3nt: TGTGCCAGCAGTCAGAGGCCCAGCTCCGGGGAGCTGTTTTTT
abundance: few
j_gene: TRBJ2-2
d_gene: -
v_gene: TRBV7-9

CDR3aa: CASRPGTSGGAGGQFF
CDR3nt: TGTGCCAGCAGGCCCGGGACTAGCGGGGGGGCAGGTGGGCAGTTCTTC
abundance: -
j_gene: TRBJ2-1
d_gene: TRBD2
v_gene: TRBV12-3/TRBV12-4

CDR3aa: CASSPLNRYTDTQYF
CDR3nt: TGTGCCAGCAGCCCCTTAAACAGATACACAGATACGCAGTATTTT
abundance: many
j_gene: TRBJ2-3
d_gene: -
v_gene: TRBV3-1

CDR3aa: CASSDRPSTDTQYF
CDR3nt: TGTGCCAGCAGTGATCGGCCTAGCACAGATACGCAGTATTTT
abundance: many
j_gene: TRBJ2-3
d_gene: -
v_gene: TRBV25-1

CDR3aa: CASSLVRPTDTQYF
CDR3nt: TGCGCCAGCAGCTTGGTGCGGCCCACAGATACGCAGTATTTT
abundance: many
j_gene: TRBJ2-3
d_gene: -
v_gene: TRBV5-1

CDR3aa: CASSSPNSLLPQHF
CDR3nt: TGTGCCAGCAGCTCCCCAAACAGCTTACTGCCCCAGCATTTT
abundance: many
j_gene: TRBJ1-5
d_gene: -
v_gene: TRBV7-2

CDR3aa: CASSFSQRTTDTQYF
CDR3nt: TGCGCCAGCAGCTTCTCCCAGCGCACCACAGATACGCAGTATTTT
abundance: many
j_gene: TRBJ2-3
d_gene: -
v_gene: TRBV5-1

CDR3aa: CASSSGPGNEQFF
CDR3nt: TGTGCCAGCAGCTCGGGACCAGGGAATGAGCAGTTCTTC
abundance: many
j_gene: TRBJ2-1
d_gene: -
v_gene: TRBV7-6

CDR3aa: CASSQGGRDTEAFF
CDR3nt: TGCGCCAGCAGCCAAGGGGGAAGGGACACTGAAGCTTTCTTT
abundance: -
j_gene: TRBJ1-1
d_gene: -
v_gene: TRBV4-3

CDR3aa: CASSLRGRSGANVLTF
CDR3nt: TGTGCCAGCAGCTTACGTGGGCGCTCTGGGGCCAACGTCCTGACTTTC
abundance: many
j_gene: TRBJ2-6
d_gene: -
v_gene: TRBV7-2

CDR3aa: CASSYSREDANYGYTF
CDR3nt: TGCGCCAGCAGCTATTCTCGGGAGGATGCTAACTATGGCTACACCTTC
abundance: many
j_gene: TRBJ1-2
d_gene: -
v_gene: TRBV4-3

CDR3aa: CASSTPSETSGSGWGYEQYF
CDR3nt: TGTGCCAGCAGCACACCTTCAGAGACTAGCGGATCCGGTTGGGGCTACGAGCAGTACTTC
abundance: -
j_gene: TRBJ2-7
d_gene: TRBD2
v_gene: TRBV9

CDR3aa: CASSPGLSRNEQFF
CDR3nt: TGCGCCAGCAGTCCGGGACTCTCGAGGAATGAGCAGTTCTTC
abundance: -
j_gene: TRBJ2-1
d_gene: -
v_gene: TRBV5-1

CDR3aa: CASSFGRGLNEQFF
CDR3nt: TGTGCCAGCAGCTTCGGTCGGGGATTGAATGAGCAGTTCTTC
abundance: -
j_gene: TRBJ2-1
d_gene: -
v_gene: TRBV5-6

CDR3aa: CSAKTSGGTLIQTQYF
CDR3nt: TGCAGTGCTAAAACTAGCGGGGGAACCCTCATCCAGACCCAGTACTTC
abundance: many
j_gene: TRBJ2-5
d_gene: TRBD2
v_gene: TRBV20-1

CDR3aa: CASSPPNRLAGGEQFF
CDR3nt: TGTGCCAGCAGCCCACCCAACCGACTAGCGGGGGGGGAGCAGTTCTTC
abundance: many
j_gene: TRBJ2-1
d_gene: TRBD2
v_gene: TRBV6-5

CDR3aa: CASSSLGQGASGTEAFF
CDR3nt: TGCGCCAGCAGCTCCCTGGGACAGGGGGCGTCTGGCACTGAAGCTTTCTTT
abundance: many
j_gene: TRBJ1-1
d_gene: TRBD1
v_gene: TRBV5-1

CDR3aa: CSARVAGVWEQFF
CDR3nt: TGCAGTGCTAGAGTAGCGGGGGTTTGGGAGCAGTTCTTC
abundance: -
j_gene: TRBJ2-1
d_gene: TRBD2
v_gene: TRBV20-1

CDR3aa: CASSSYRDAVSDGYTF
CDR3nt: TGTGCCAGCAGCTCTTACCGGGACGCAGTTAGCGATGGCTACACCTTC
abundance: few
j_gene: TRBJ1-2
d_gene: -
v_gene: TRBV7-2

CDR3aa: CASIPREVPEAFF
CDR3nt: TGTGCCAGCATTCCCCGCGAGGTTCCTGAAGCTTTCTTT
abundance: many
j_gene: TRBJ1-1
d_gene: -
v_gene: TRBV6-5